The source of this T cell receptor (beta chain) is a study of shared clonotypes between healthy human individuals. The assay was immunoSEQ multiplex PCR, and TCRdb's table has in-frame clones only and misses some. The sample consists of 1,400,000 or so clones, approximately 98.5% of them appearing once. The CDR3 totals 14 residues. The V end lost 0 bases, the J end lost 2 bases, and 9 bases lay between the germline ends. CDR1 and CDR2 (germline): SGDLS, YYNGEE. The material sequenced was naive CD4+ T cells sorted from blood. The subset here: CD45RA+ positively selected. This chain uses TRBV9 with TRBJ2-7, with D possibly matching TRBD1 (5 bases). The clonotype originates from a man aged 25 to 40 in good health. In nucleotides, the CDR3 is TGTGCCAGCAGCGTAGAGGGGTCTCCCTACGAGCAGTACTTC. It specifies CASSVEGSPYEQYF.